This TCR beta chain was sequenced in a study of T-cell reconstitution after alpha-beta-depleted transplantation in children. Study conclusions and caveats: Expanded graft clones numbering several hundred reportedly gave rise to alpha-beta T cells about two months after transplant. A year had passed since transplant, and T-cell counts and diversity by then came mostly from newly produced T cells. Day-60 TCRbeta diversity that was high in some patients was derived from surviving recipient T cells and thymic progenitors.

The CDR3 length is 14 residues. A TCRbeta library incorporating unique molecular identifiers was prepared. TCRdb fed the PCR reads into MiXCR, producing one record per CDR3 protein. This repertoire shows 250,000 to 400,000 distinct CDR3 sequences, over 20% found once; its top ten account for 9.5% to 12%. Concerning this clonotype: Its antigen is still unknown. One end of the junction does not line up with germline, which may come from a read error.

The receptor comes from a male patient aged 10-17 years who had a stem cell transplant for acute lymphoblastic leukemia, so the T cells may come from the graft donor. V and J are TRBV12-3 or TRBV12-4 and TRBJ2-5; 8 bases fit TRBD1. The source was PBMCs, mostly from graft donor cells, collected 180 days after TCRalphabeta/CD19-depleted stem cell transplant. The CDR3 region is CASSGWTGQETQYF. The CDR3 DNA sequence: TGTGCCAGCAGTGGGTGGACAGGGCAAGAGACTCAGTACTTC.